What follows are 9 T cell receptor beta chains derived from one specimen sequenced in a study of blood T cell repertoires in COVID-19. Sequencing was performed with immunoSEQ multiplex PCR; in TCRdb, only in-frame clones are kept and a portion is missing. The sample contains roughly 45,000 clones, around four fifths of which appear only once. Sequencing was performed on peripheral blood. Receptors were obtained from a human donor in a cohort sampled during active COVID-19.

The V and J genes are TRBV30 and TRBJ1-5; TRBD1 aligns across 9 bases. Germline V gene sequence: CDR1 GTSNPN, CDR2 SVGIG (reference sequence). The CDR3 is made up of 15 amino acids. Trimming took 2 bases from V and 1 from J; bases not matched to a gene: 3. CDR3 loop: CAWSKTGGSNQPQHF. DNA of the CDR3: TGTGCCTGGAGTAAGACAGGGGGAAGCAATCAGCCCCAGCATTTT. Looking up the rest from reference TRBV30 and TRBJ1-5 gives the full variable domain: SQTIHQWPATLVQPVGSPLSLECTVEGTSNPNLYWYRQAAGRGLQLLFYSVGIGQISSEVPQNLSASRPQDRQFILSSKKLLLSDSGFYLCAWSKTGGSNQPQHFGDGTRLSIL.

The J gene is TRBJ1-5, the V gene TRBV4-3, with D unclear. The CDR3 spans 16 residues. Trimming shortened V by 1 base and J by 5 bases, and 15 bases separated the two germline ends. Germline CDR1 reads LGHNA; CDR2 reads YSLEER. The chain's CDR3 is CASSQVRYPSDQPQHF. CDR3 in DNA: TGCGCCAGCAGCCAAGTCCGGTACCCGTCGGATCAGCCCCAGCATTTT.

V gene TRBV6-6 combines with J gene TRBJ1-1; 7 bases agree with TRBD1. J was trimmed by 5 bases and V by 5 bases; bases with no gene match: 2. This CDR3 is 12 amino acids long. Germline V CDR1 and CDR2: MNHNY, SVGAGI (reference sequence). CDR3 residues: CASSTGVTEAFF. DNA of the CDR3: TGTGCCAGCAGTACAGGGGTGACTGAAGCTTTCTTT.

The chain uses TRBV5-4 and TRBJ2-2, with TRBD2 matching over 11 bases. Germline assignment: CDR1 SGHNT and CDR2 YYREEE (reference sequence). CDR3 length: 16 residues. V shed 0 bases and J 8 bases; nucleotides not matched to a gene: 6. CDR3 protein: CASSLGSGGASGELFF. The CDR3 coding sequence is TGTGCCAGCAGCTTGGGTAGCGGGGGGGCGTCTGGGGAGCTGTTTTTT.

V is TRBV27 and J is TRBJ1-6, with TRBD1 as a possible D gene (5 bases). The CDR3 loop spans 14 amino acids. Germline V lookup: CDR1 MNHEY, CDR2 SMNVEV (reference sequence). Trimming left V 4 bases short and J 6 bases short, with 10 bases between. Here the CDR3 DNA reads TGTGCCAGCAGTTCGGACACGAGTAATTCACCCCTCCACTTT. Its protein product is CASSSDTSNSPLHF.

The chain links TRBV27 to TRBJ1-2, with TRBD1 identical over 8 bases. Unmatched junction bases numbered 7, after V lost 6 bases and J lost 4 bases. The CDR3 totals 14 residues. Germline V CDR1 and CDR2: MNHEY, SMNVEV (reference sequence). CDR3 sequence: CASSWTGLTYGYTF. The CDR3 bases are TGTGCCAGCAGCTGGACAGGGCTCACCTATGGCTACACCTTC.

This clone has a handful of counts. The chain employs TRBV9 and TRBJ1-6; D remains ambiguous. The CDR3 covers 13 residues. Germline V gene lookup returns CDR1 SGDLS and CDR2 YYNGEE. V lost 4 bases and J 7 bases, leaving 9 bases between the germline ends. DNA of the CDR3: TGTGCCAGCAGCACCGCGGGGAATTCACCCCTCCACTTT. As protein: CASSTAGNSPLHF.

The J gene is TRBJ2-5, the V gene TRBV6-6; weak D call: TRBD1 (5 bases). Germline V CDR1 and CDR2: MNHNY, SVGAGI (reference sequence). CDR3 length: 15 residues. Trimming removed 8 bases at V and 1 base at J, with 17 bases between. The CDR3 bases are TGTGCCAGCCGTCCCCAGGGCAGGGCCCAAGAGACCCAGTACTTC. It specifies CASRPQGRAQETQYF.

V gene TRBV6-1 combines with J gene TRBJ1-1, with 12 bases fitting TRBD1. Looked up from germline, CDR1 is MNHNS and CDR2 is SASEGT. This CDR3 contains 17 residues. V trimming: 3 bases; J trimming: 4 bases; junction bases outside the gene matches: 9. The CDR3 DNA reads TGTGCCAGCAGTGACCCCCGGGACAGGGGGCTGGGCACTGAAGCTTTCTTT. It encodes CASSDPRDRGLGTEAFF.